The TCR beta chain described here comes from a study of control samples from healthy donors and cancer patients (dated by TCRdb to 2020 to 2021). Worth noting for this clone: Its antigen remains undetermined. Base qualities are missing; no much larger clone stands one base away.

Library preparation employed the immunoSEQ multiplex PCR assay. The table comes from immuneACCESS by way of TCRdb, which keeps in-frame sequences with V and J called. Part of the clones is missing from these tables; in studies checked, under half for an unresolved V gene and the rest for unknown reasons. Counted in this sample were 150,000 or so clones; approximately 96% of them appeared once. The ten largest make up about 8.5% of the sample. The CDR3, cysteine through phenylalanine, is 13 amino acids long. The DNA shown is the 39-base CDR3, in frame from base 1. Cut back by 0 bases and 6 bases, the V and J ends lie 9 bases apart. The germline V gene sets CDR1 to MNHEY and CDR2 to SVGAGI.

The sample comprised blood. Here the chain combines TRBV6-5 and TRBJ2-7; matching of 6 bases hints at TRBD2 as the D gene. This receptor was taken from a woman aged 35 to 49 in good health. The DNA sequence reads TGTGCCAGCAGTTACTCCCTGGGGGGCGAGCAGTACTTC. Its coded protein is CASSYSLGGEQYF.